Listed below are T cell receptor beta chains from one sample, sequenced in a study of coeliac disease. This table comes from immunoSEQ multiplex PCR, and its TCRdb copy is limited to in-frame clones, with some not included. The sample yields roughly 3,100 clones, 64% seen once. The material sequenced was intraepithelial lymphocytes from the gut. Receptor source: a woman in her thirties or forties. Each CDR3 is given with its conserved first and last residue. Fields, in order: J gene, clone size, CDR3 length, V gene, D gene, CDR3 protein, CDR3 DNA. The D gene is left open where the match is weak. Where a row states a size, it is once, few, many or the class of an expanded clone; other rows omit it.

TRBJ1-5 | NA | 16 | TRBV7-9 | TRBD1 | CASSDQTGGVDQPQHF | TGTGCCAGCAGCGACCAGACAGGGGGCGTAGATCAGCCCCAGCATTTT
TRBJ2-1 | NA | 17 | TRBV19 | NA | CASSDLLGGANYNEQFF | TGTGCCAGTAGTGACCTTTTAGGGGGGGCGAACTACAATGAGCAGTTCTTC
TRBJ1-1 | NA | 11 | TRBV5-8 | NA | CASSLYSEAFF | TGTGCCAGCAGCTTGTACAGTGAAGCTTTCTTT
TRBJ2-7 | NA | 16 | TRBV19 | TRBD1 | CASSIQTGGVLGEQYF | TGTGCCAGTAGTATACAGACAGGGGGCGTTTTGGGCGAGCAGTACTTC
TRBJ2-7 | NA | 12 | TRBV29-1 | NA | CSPQGCAYEQYF | TGCAGCCCCCAGGGTTGCGCCTACGAGCAGTACTTC
TRBJ2-7 | once | 16 | TRBV7-2 | TRBD2 | CASSLPPAGGGDEQYF | TGTGCCAGCAGCTTACCCCCAGCGGGAGGTGGGGACGAGCAGTACTTC
TRBJ2-1 | NA | 13 | TRBV29-1 | NA | CSDREVSYNEQFF | TGCAGCGACAGGGAAGTCTCCTACAATGAGCAGTTCTTC
TRBJ2-1 | NA | 16 | TRBV11-2 | NA | CASSTSGLGSYNEQFF | TGTGCCAGCAGCACGTCAGGACTCGGTTCCTACAATGAGCAGTTCTTC
TRBJ1-1 | large | 14 | TRBV6-5 | NA | CASSYGGAGTEAFF | TGTGCCAGCAGTTACGGAGGGGCCGGCACTGAAGCTTTCTTT
TRBJ1-2 | NA | 17 | TRBV28 | TRBD1 | CASSVRDREKTNYGYTF | TGTGCCAGCAGTGTACGGGACAGGGAAAAGACTAACTATGGCTACACCTTC
TRBJ1-2 | once | 11 | TRBV19 | NA | CASSQGYGYTF | TGTGCCAGTTCACAGGGCTATGGCTACACCTTC
TRBJ1-1 | NA | 15 | TRBV30 | NA | CAWRALGQARGEAFF | TGTGCCTGGAGGGCATTGGGCCAGGCTAGAGGGGAAGCTTTCTTT
TRBJ1-3 | NA | 12 | TRBV2 | TRBD1 | CASTGTVNTIYF | TGTGCCAGCACCGGGACAGTTAACACCATATATTTT
TRBJ1-5 | once | 13 | TRBV6-5 | TRBD1 | CASSDRGYQPQHF | TGTGCCAGCAGCGACAGGGGTTATCAGCCCCAGCATTTT
TRBJ2-2 | NA | 13 | TRBV2 | NA | CASSRQNTGELFF | TGTGCCAGCAGCAGACAGAACACCGGGGAGCTGTTTTTT
TRBJ1-1 | once | 13 | TRBV5-1 | TRBD1 | CASSLAPGQGAFF | TGCGCCAGCAGCTTGGCTCCAGGACAGGGAGCTTTCTTT
TRBJ2-3 | NA | 15 | TRBV9 | NA | CASSGASVTTDTQYF | TGTGCCAGCAGCGGTGCTAGCGTTACCACAGATACGCAGTATTTT
TRBJ1-4 | few | 15 | TRBV10-3 | NA | CAISEMSGTAEKLFF | TGTGCCATCAGTGAGATGTCGGGTACGGCTGAAAAACTGTTTTTT
TRBJ2-3 | few | 20 | TRBV4-1 | TRBD2 | CASSQFQLAGGPLPTDTQYF | TGCGCCAGCAGCCAATTCCAACTAGCGGGAGGGCCGCTCCCCACAGATACGCAGTATTTT
TRBJ2-1 | medium-sized | 20 | TRBV11-2 | TRBD2 | CASSLEGHRGGLTWGYEQFF | TGTGCCAGCAGCTTAGAAGGACACCGCGGGGGACTCACATGGGGGTATGAGCAGTTCTTC
TRBJ1-5 | NA | 15 | TRBV6-1 | NA | CASSLTGYGNQPQHF | TGTGCCAGCAGTCTCACAGGGTATGGCAATCAGCCCCAGCATTTT
TRBJ2-1 | NA | 12 | TRBV28 | NA | CASSVPRGEQFF | TGTGCCAGCAGTGTCCCGAGGGGGGAGCAGTTCTTC
TRBJ1-1 | NA | 16 | TRBV28 | NA | CASSFNYQGQNTEAFF | TGTGCCAGCAGTTTTAATTATCAGGGGCAGAACACTGAAGCTTTCTTT
TRBJ2-1 | NA | 16 | TRBV19 | TRBD2 | CASSSILAGAYNEQFF | TGTGCCAGTAGTTCGATCCTAGCGGGAGCGTACAATGAGCAGTTCTTC
TRBJ2-5 | NA | 16 | TRBV28 | TRBD2 | CASSTGTSGRRETQYF | TGTGCCAGCAGTACAGGGACTAGCGGGAGGCGCGAGACCCAGTACTTC
TRBJ1-2 | few | 13 | TRBV10-1 | TRBD1 | CASSQGANYGYTF | TGCGCCAGCAGCCAGGGGGCTAACTATGGCTACACCTTC
TRBJ1-2 | NA | 18 | TRBV28 | NA | CASSLFGPKGGNNYGYTF | TGTGCCAGCAGTTTATTTGGGCCCAAAGGGGGTAATAACTATGGCTACACCTTC
TRBJ2-3 | NA | 17 | TRBV2 | TRBD2 | CASSEETSGTSRDTQYF | TGTGCCAGCAGTGAGGAGACTAGCGGGACTTCCCGGGATACGCAGTATTTT
TRBJ1-2 | NA | 13 | TRBV27 | NA | CASSPPAGYGYTF | TGTGCCAGCAGTCCCCCCGCCGGCTATGGCTACACCTTC
TRBJ2-2 | NA | 17 | TRBV7-2 | TRBD2 | CASSTGAAGGDTGELFF | TGTGCCAGCAGCACGGGGGCGGCGGGAGGCGACACCGGGGAGCTGTTTTTT
TRBJ2-3 | NA | 15 | TRBV9 | NA | CASSSAGTSTDTQYF | TGTGCCAGCAGCTCCGCCGGGACTAGCACAGATACGCAGTATTTT
TRBJ2-5 | NA | 15 | TRBV11-2 | TRBD2 | CASSLEAGVGETQYF | TGTGCCAGCAGCTTAGAAGCGGGAGTTGGGGAGACCCAGTACTTC
TRBJ2-7 | once | 15 | TRBV5-6 | TRBD2 | CASSLGGTRIYEQYF | TGTGCCAGCAGCTTGGGAGGGACTAGAATCTACGAGCAGTACTTC
TRBJ2-7 | few | 14 | TRBV6-1 | TRBD1 | CASSSDRGAYEQYF | TGTGCCAGCAGTTCGGACAGGGGGGCCTACGAGCAGTACTTC
TRBJ2-7 | few | 15 | TRBV4-3 | NA | CASSQGSGVSYEQYF | TGCGCCAGCAGCCAAGGATCCGGGGTCTCCTACGAGCAGTACTTC
TRBJ2-1 | NA | 14 | TRBV21-1 | NA | CASSRRDRGNEQFF | TGTGCCAGCAGCCGCCGGGACAGGGGGAATGAGCAGTTCTTC
TRBJ2-3 | once | 15 | TRBV2 | NA | CASTYGPPGTDTQYF | TGTGCCAGCACTTATGGTCCGCCGGGCACAGATACGCAGTATTTT
TRBJ1-4 | NA | 17 | TRBV10-3 | NA | CAISDGPSGATNEKLFF | TGTGCCATCAGTGACGGACCATCGGGGGCAACTAATGAAAAACTGTTTTTT
TRBJ2-3 | NA | 17 | TRBV28 | TRBD2 | CASSFLGTSGDTDTQYF | TGTGCCAGCAGTTTTCTTGGGACTAGCGGGGACACAGATACGCAGTATTTT
TRBJ2-7 | NA | 14 | TRBV19 | TRBD1 | CASSIETGGAEQYF | TGTGCCAGTAGTATAGAGACAGGGGGCGCCGAGCAGTACTTC
TRBJ1-1 | once | 15 | TRBV19 | NA | CASSMANSMNTEAFF | TGTGCCAGTAGTATGGCGAACAGCATGAACACTGAAGCTTTCTTT
TRBJ1-1 | few | 13 | TRBV7-3 | NA | CASSLKSGVEAFF | TGTGCCAGCAGCTTAAAGTCGGGTGTTGAAGCTTTCTTT
TRBJ1-2 | NA | 13 | TRBV6-6 | TRBD1 | CASSMDRVNGYTF | TGTGCCAGCAGCATGGACAGGGTCAATGGCTACACCTTC
TRBJ1-2 | NA | 18 | TRBV10-3 | NA | CAISEFLGRQVNNYGYTF | TGTGCCATCAGTGAGTTTTTGGGCCGACAGGTGAATAACTATGGCTACACCTTC
TRBJ2-3 | NA | 15 | TRBV28 | TRBD2 | CASSTRGGGTDTQYF | TGTGCCAGCAGTACACGGGGGGGTGGGACAGATACGCAGTATTTT
TRBJ1-1 | medium-sized | 14 | TRBV9 | NA | CASSVAPGGTEAFF | TGTGCCAGCAGCGTAGCACCCGGAGGCACTGAAGCTTTCTTT
TRBJ2-1 | NA | 16 | TRBV9 | TRBD2 | CASSVWRERTLNEQFF | TGTGCCAGCAGCGTATGGCGGGAGAGGACTCTCAATGAGCAGTTCTTC
TRBJ2-7 | NA | 16 | TRBV27 | TRBD1 | CASSLFPRTGSYEQYF | TGTGCCAGCAGTTTATTCCCGAGGACAGGTTCCTACGAGCAGTACTTC
TRBJ1-3 | NA | 18 | TRBV21-1 | NA | CASSIGSPGQFSGNTIYF | TGTGCCAGCAGCATTGGGAGCCCGGGACAGTTCTCTGGAAACACCATATATTTT
TRBJ2-2 | NA | 15 | TRBV5-4 | TRBD1 | CASSSGTGGTGELFF | TGTGCCAGCAGCTCCGGGACAGGGGGAACCGGGGAGCTGTTTTTT